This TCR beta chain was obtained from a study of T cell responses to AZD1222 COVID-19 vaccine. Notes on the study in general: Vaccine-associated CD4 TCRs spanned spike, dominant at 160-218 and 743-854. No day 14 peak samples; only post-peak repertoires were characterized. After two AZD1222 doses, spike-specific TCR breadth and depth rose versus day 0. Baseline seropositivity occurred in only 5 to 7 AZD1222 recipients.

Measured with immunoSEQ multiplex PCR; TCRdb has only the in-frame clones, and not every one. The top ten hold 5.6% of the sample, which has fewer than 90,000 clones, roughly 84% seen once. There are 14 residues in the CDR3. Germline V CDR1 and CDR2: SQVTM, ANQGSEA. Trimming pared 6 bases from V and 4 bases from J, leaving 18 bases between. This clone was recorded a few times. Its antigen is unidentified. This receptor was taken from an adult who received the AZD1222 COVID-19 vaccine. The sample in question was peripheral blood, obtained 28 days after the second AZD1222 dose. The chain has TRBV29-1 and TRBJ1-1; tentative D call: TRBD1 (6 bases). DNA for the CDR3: TGCAGCGTGCTTACAAGGGGGGGGAGCACTGAAGCTTTCTTT. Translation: CSVLTRGGSTEAFF.